The T cell receptor beta chain under discussion was sequenced for a study of a mutant IDH1 vaccine in newly diagnosed glioma. Across the study: Treated patients comprised roughly 60% males and about 40% females, mean age roughly 43 years. The timing of visit V12 was week 35, and that of visit V13 was week 47.

The CDR3 length is 15 residues. V lost 2 bases to trimming and J lost 3 bases, with 17 bases between them. CDR1 and CDR2 (germline): GTSNPN, SVGIG (reference sequence). A note on this clone: The antigen is undetermined.

TCRdb keeps only in-frame clones here, not all; method: immunoSEQ multiplex PCR. The table has 40,000 to 50,000 clones, about 80% seen once. This sample's time point: week 47, end of study. Each vaccine dose was 300 ug of mutant IDH1 20-mer peptide, with topical imiquimod. The source is a man younger than 35 with glioma. Some clones in this sample may be carry-over from other donors' samples. The sample consisted of PBMCs, taken from a glioma patient whose treatment included an IDH1 peptide vaccine. The chain employs TRBV30 and TRBJ2-7; D is perhaps TRBD2 (6 bases). This CDR3 reads CAWSLVRGRVYEQYF. The CDR3 coding sequence is TGTGCCTGGAGTCTAGTGCGGGGCCGAGTCTACGAGCAGTACTTC.